The present T cell receptor (beta chain) was sequenced within a study of T-cell memory formation after mild COVID-19. A word on this clonotype: The antigen is undetermined.

TCRalpha and TCRbeta libraries used 5'RACE with constant-segment primers and UMIs. TCRdb fed the 5' RACE reads into MiXCR, producing one record per CDR3 protein. The sample gives about 420,000 distinct CDR3 sequences, about 22% of which show up once; around 13% is in the top ten. The CDR3 spans 13 residues. V was clipped by 4 bases and J by 5 bases, with 9 bases between them. Germline loops: CDR1 ENHRY, CDR2 SYGVKD. Study-wide results and limits: CD4/CD8 balance characterized clones contracting day 15 to 85, and CD4+ skew characterized later expanders. Cross-reactive memory appears to have joined, as suggested by some responding clones showing up in pre-infection memory.

The TCR originated in an adult woman who had mild COVID-19 (a few samples of this study predate the infection). Cell type and time point are not known. The rearrangement links TRBV10-3 to TRBJ1-5; possibly TRBD1 for D (5 bases). The sample consisted of PBMCs or a T cell subset sorted from them (not recorded which). CDR3 amino acids: CAISGGTDQPQHF. The CDR3 DNA reads as TGTGCCATCAGTGGGGGGACTGATCAGCCCCAGCATTTT.